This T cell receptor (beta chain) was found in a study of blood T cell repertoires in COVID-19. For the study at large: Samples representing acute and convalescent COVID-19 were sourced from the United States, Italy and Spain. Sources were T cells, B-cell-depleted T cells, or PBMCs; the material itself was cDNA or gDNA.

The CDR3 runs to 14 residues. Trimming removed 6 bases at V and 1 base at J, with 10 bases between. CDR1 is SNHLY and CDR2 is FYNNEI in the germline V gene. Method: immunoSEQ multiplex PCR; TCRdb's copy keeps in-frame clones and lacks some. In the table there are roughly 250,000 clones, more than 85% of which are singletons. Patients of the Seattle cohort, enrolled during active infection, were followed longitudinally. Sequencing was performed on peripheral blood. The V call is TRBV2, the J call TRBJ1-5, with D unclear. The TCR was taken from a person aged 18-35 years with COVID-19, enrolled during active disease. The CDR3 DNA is TGTGCCAGCAGCCGTACGGGGAGCAATCAGCCCCAGCATTTT. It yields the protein CASSRTGSNQPQHF. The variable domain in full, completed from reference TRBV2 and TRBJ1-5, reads EPEVTQTPSHQVTQMGQEVILRCVPISNHLYFYWYRQILGQKVEFLVSFYNNEISEKSEIFDDQFSVERPDGSNFTLKIRSTKLEDSAMYFCASSRTGSNQPQHFGDGTRLSIL.